Listed below are T cell receptor beta chains from one sample, sequenced in a study of OX40 agonist ivuxolimab in advanced cancers. Sequencing used immunoSEQ multiplex PCR; TCRdb keeps in-frame clones, though not all of them. This table has some 65,000 clones, roughly 84% appearing once. The sequencing here drew on CD4+ or CD8+ T cells sorted from blood, taken in a trial of the OX40 agonist ivuxolimab. Receptor source: an adult with an advanced solid tumor such as melanoma, head and neck, liver or kidney cancer. Each CDR3 is given with its conserved first and last residue. The D gene is left open where the match is weak.

TRBV5-4,-,TRBJ1-5,TGTGCCAGCAGCGAGGGGGGGGTAGGACAGCCCCAGCATTTT,CASSEGGVGQPQHF
TRBV11-3,-,TRBJ2-2,TGTGCCACCGGGTCGAACACCGGGGAGCTGTTTTTT,CATGSNTGELFF
TRBV11-2,-,TRBJ2-2,TGTGCCAGCAGCTTAGAGCTCGGCCTGGAGCTGTTTTTT,CASSLELGLELFF
TRBV6-1,TRBD1,TRBJ1-2,TGTGCCAGCAGTGACCGGGACAGATATGGCTACACCTTC,CASSDRDRYGYTF
TRBV11-2,TRBD1,TRBJ1-2,TGTGCCAGCAGCCGAGGGACAGTCTATGGCTACACCTTC,CASSRGTVYGYTF
TRBV7-8,-,TRBJ2-6,TGTGCCAGCAGCTTAGGTGGGGCCAACGTCCTGACTTTC,CASSLGGANVLTF
TRBV11-2,-,TRBJ1-1,TGTGCCAGCAGCTCCGAGGTGGTAGCTTTCTTT,CASSSEVVAFF
TRBV7-2,-,TRBJ1-1,TGTGCCAGCAGCTTTAAGATCGCTAACACTGAAGCTTTCTTT,CASSFKIANTEAFF
TRBV28,TRBD2,TRBJ2-1,TGTGCCAGCAGTTTTCGGGTAGCGGGGTTCAATGAGCAGTTCTTC,CASSFRVAGFNEQFF
TRBV7-7,-,TRBJ2-5,TGTGCTAGCAGCCAAGCTAACCAAGAGACCCAGTACTTC,CASSQANQETQYF
TRBV9,-,TRBJ1-3,TGTGCCAGCAGCCCTCCCGTGGGGGCTGGAAACACCATATATTTT,CASSPPVGAGNTIYF